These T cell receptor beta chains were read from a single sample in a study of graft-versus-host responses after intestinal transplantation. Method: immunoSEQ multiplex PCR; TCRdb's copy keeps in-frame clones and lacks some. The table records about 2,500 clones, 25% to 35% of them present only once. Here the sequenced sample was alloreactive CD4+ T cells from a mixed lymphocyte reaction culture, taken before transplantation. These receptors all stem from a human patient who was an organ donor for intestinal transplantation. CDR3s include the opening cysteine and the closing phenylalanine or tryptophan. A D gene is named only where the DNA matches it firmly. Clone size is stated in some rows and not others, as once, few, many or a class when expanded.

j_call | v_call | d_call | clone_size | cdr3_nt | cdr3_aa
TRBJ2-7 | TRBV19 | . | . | TGTGCCAGTAGTATGTCCCTGAGGTACGAGCAGTACTTC | CASSMSLRYEQYF
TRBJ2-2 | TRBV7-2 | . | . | TGTGCCAGCAGCTTAAACGGCGGGAACACCGGGGAGCTGTTTTTT | CASSLNGGNTGELFF
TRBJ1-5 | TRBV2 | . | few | TGTGCCAGCAGTGAGGGCTCTCAGCCCCAGCATTTT | CASSEGSQPQHF
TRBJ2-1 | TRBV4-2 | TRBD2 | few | TGTGCCAGCAGCTGGGGAGGGTCGGATTACAATGAGCAGTTCTTC | CASSWGGSDYNEQFF
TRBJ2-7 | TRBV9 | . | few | TGTGCCAGCAGCGTCCAGGACAGTACCTACGAGCAGTACTTC | CASSVQDSTYEQYF
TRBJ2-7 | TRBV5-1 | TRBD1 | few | TGCGCCAGCAGCCTGACAGGGTACGAGCAGTACTTC | CASSLTGYEQYF
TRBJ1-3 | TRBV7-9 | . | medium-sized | TGTGCCAGCAGCTACTCTCGGACACCGGGTTCGGGAAACACCATATATTTT | CASSYSRTPGSGNTIYF
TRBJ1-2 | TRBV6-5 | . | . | TGTGCCAGCAGGATCCCGGCCAGGGCAGACTATGGCTACACCTTC | CASRIPARADYGYTF
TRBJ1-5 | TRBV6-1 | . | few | TGTGCCAGCAGTGAATCAGGGGTGCATCAGCCCCAGCATTTT | CASSESGVHQPQHF
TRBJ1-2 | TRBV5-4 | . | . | TGTGCCAGCAGCTTGGCCACAGATAACTATGGCTACACCTTC | CASSLATDNYGYTF
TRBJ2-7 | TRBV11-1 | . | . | TGTGCCAGCAGCCCGGTCTCCTACGAGCAGTACTTC | CASSPVSYEQYF